Following are 4 T cell receptor beta chains from one sample sequenced in a study of T cell responses to AZD1222 COVID-19 vaccine. Sequencing was performed with immunoSEQ multiplex PCR; in TCRdb, only in-frame clones are kept and a portion is missing. The table shows 100,000 to 150,000 clones, with roughly 84% occurring only once. The input for sequencing was peripheral blood, taken 28 days after the second AZD1222 dose. All receptors come from an adult who received the AZD1222 COVID-19 vaccine.

The V call is TRBV7-9, the J call TRBJ1-1; TRBD1 might be the D (5 bases). The CDR3 runs 14 residues. The ends were cut back, 1 base at V and 4 bases at J, with 10 bases in the middle. Germline CDR1 and CDR2: SEHNR and FQNEAQ (reference sequence). The CDR3 bases are TGTGCCAGCAGCTTAGGCTCGGGGGGCACTGAAGCTTTCTTT. Protein sequence: CASSLGSGGTEAFF.

The J gene is TRBJ2-2, the V gene TRBV6-2 or TRBV6-3, with 7 bases lining up with TRBD2. The CDR3 loop spans 14 amino acids. Losses at the gene ends were 6 bases for V and 5 bases for J; bases not matched to a gene: 6. Germline values: CDR1 MNHEY, CDR2 SVGEGT. Written as DNA, the CDR3 is TGTGCCAGCAGCCCTCTCGGGGGGACCGGGGAGCTGTTTTTT. It encodes CASSPLGGTGELFF.

The genes are TRBV3-1 (or the pseudogene TRBV3-2) and TRBJ1-6; unclear D gene. The ends were cut back, 0 bases at V and 7 bases at J, with 10 bases in the middle. The CDR3 runs 15 residues. The germline gives CDR1 LGHDT, CDR2 YNNKEL (reference sequence). The CDR3: CASSQEMRPNSPLHF. CDR3 nucleotides: TGTGCCAGCAGCCAAGAGATGCGGCCAAATTCACCCCTCCACTTT.

The DNA of the CDR3 is TGCGCCAGCAGCTTGGGGGATCCGAACACCGGGGAGCTGTTTTTT. This encodes CASSLGDPNTGELFF. The V call is TRBV5-1, the J call TRBJ2-2, with D unclear. This CDR3 contains 15 residues. V lost 0 bases and J 0 bases, leaving 6 bases between the germline ends. Looked up from germline, CDR1 is SGHRS and CDR2 is YFSETQ.